The 2 T cell receptor beta chains listed next were all sequenced from one sample in a study of regulatory T cells in long-lasting Graves disease. The sample's time point: persistent/refractory GD, antithyroid drugs over 5 years with positive TRAb. PBMC RNA was the source of the TCR library. Through Arm-PCR of CDR3 regions and iRepertoire HTBI primers, TCR beta libraries were built. Using its own MiXCR run on the multiplex PCR reads, TCRdb lists one record per CDR3 protein. The sample carries roughly 400,000 distinct CDR3 sequences, around 20% recorded once. The input for sequencing was peripheral blood mononuclear cells (PBMCs), taken when the disease was refractory, from a patient treated with antithyroid drugs. These receptors were taken from a female donor with Graves disease.

V and J are TRBV20-1 and TRBJ2-7; 9 bases are a match to TRBD2. V trimming: 5 bases; J trimming: 9 bases; junction bases outside the gene matches: 11. The CDR3 spans 13 residues. The germline V gene has CDR1 DFQATT and CDR2 SNEGSKA (reference sequence). CDR3 amino acids: CSAWASGARGQYF. The CDR3 nucleotides are TGCAGTGCTTGGGCTAGCGGGGCCCGGGGGCAGTACTTC.

This clonotype was counted at least ten times. V usage is TRBV12-3 or TRBV12-4 and J usage is TRBJ1-1, with no clear D. V was trimmed by 6 bases and J by 1 base, leaving 9 bases between them. The CDR3 sequence is 13 residues long. The CDR3 bases are TGTGCCAGCAGACGCCGGGAGAACACTGAAGCTTTCTTT. This gives the protein CASRRRENTEAFF.